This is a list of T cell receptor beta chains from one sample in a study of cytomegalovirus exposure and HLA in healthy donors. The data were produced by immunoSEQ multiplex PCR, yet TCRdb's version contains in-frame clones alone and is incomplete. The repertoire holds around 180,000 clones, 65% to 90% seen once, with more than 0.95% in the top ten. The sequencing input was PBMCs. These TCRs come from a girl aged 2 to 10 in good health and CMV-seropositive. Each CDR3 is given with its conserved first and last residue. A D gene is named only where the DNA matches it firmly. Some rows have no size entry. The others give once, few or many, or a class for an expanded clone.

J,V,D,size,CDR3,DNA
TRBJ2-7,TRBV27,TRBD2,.,CASSPRTGTTITYEQYF,TGTGCCAGCAGTCCCCGAACCGGGACTACGATAACCTACGAGCAGTACTTC
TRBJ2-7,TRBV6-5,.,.,CAAARGSSYEQYF,TGTGCCGCGGCTAGAGGGAGCTCCTACGAGCAGTACTTC
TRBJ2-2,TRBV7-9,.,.,CASNHLGGTGELFF,TGTGCCAGCAACCACCTTGGGGGGACCGGGGAGCTGTTTTTT
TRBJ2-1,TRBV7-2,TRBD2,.,CASSPALTSASEQFF,TGTGCCAGCAGTCCTGCTCTAACTAGCGCGTCCGAGCAGTTCTTC
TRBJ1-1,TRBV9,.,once,CASSPMGRTEAFF,TGTGCCAGCAGCCCAATGGGCAGGACTGAAGCTTTCTTT
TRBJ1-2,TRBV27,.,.,CASSGSGLGYGYTF,TGTGCCAGCAGTGGGTCAGGATTGGGCTATGGCTACACCTTC
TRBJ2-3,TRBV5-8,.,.,CASSLRSVNTQYF,TGTGCCAGCAGCTTACGGAGTGTGAATACGCAGTATTTT
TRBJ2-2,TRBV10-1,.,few,CASSDLGQSNTGELFF,TGCGCCAGCAGTGATTTAGGACAGTCGAACACCGGGGAGCTGTTTTTT
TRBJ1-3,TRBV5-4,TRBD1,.,CASSSDRTAGNTIYF,TGTGCCAGCAGCTCGGACAGGACCGCTGGAAACACCATATATTTT
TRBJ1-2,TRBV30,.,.,CAWSVRAGGYTF,TGTGCCTGGAGTGTGAGGGCAGGTGGCTACACCTTC
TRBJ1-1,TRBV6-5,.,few,CASSYPPGGVIAEAFF,TGTGCCAGCAGTTACCCCCCCGGAGGGGTAATCGCTGAAGCTTTCTTT
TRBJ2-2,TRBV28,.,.,CAIQSGAGGSGELFF,TGTGCCATCCAGTCGGGGGCAGGGGGATCAGGGGAGCTGTTTTTT
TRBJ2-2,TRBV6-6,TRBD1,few,CASEATGAGELFF,TGTGCCAGCGAGGCGACAGGGGCCGGGGAGCTGTTTTTT
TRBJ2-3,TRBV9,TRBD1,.,CASSPRQGAISTDTQYF,TGTGCCAGCAGCCCCCGACAGGGGGCTATTAGCACAGATACGCAGTATTTT
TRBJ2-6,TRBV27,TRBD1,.,CASSLRGTVLSGANVLTF,TGTGCCAGCAGTTTAAGGGGGACAGTTCTCTCTGGGGCCAACGTCCTGACTTTC
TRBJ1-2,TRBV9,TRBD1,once,CASSASLGQGYYGYTF,TGTGCCAGCAGCGCCAGTTTAGGACAGGGTTACTATGGCTACACCTTC
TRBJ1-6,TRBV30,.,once,CAWRARSNSPLHF,TGTGCCTGGAGGGCGCGGAGCAATTCACCCCTCCACTTT
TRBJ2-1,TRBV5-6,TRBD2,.,CASSILGLAGANEQFF,TGTGCCAGCAGCATCCTGGGACTAGCGGGGGCGAATGAGCAGTTCTTC
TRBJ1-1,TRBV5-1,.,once,CASSFQMNTEAFF,TGCGCCAGCAGCTTTCAAATGAACACTGAAGCTTTCTTT
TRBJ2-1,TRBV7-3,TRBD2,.,CASSVLAGDYNEQFF,TGTGCCAGCAGCGTTCTAGCGGGGGATTACAATGAGCAGTTCTTC
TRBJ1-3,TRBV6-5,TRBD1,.,CASSPLDREGNTIYF,TGTGCCAGCAGCCCCTTAGACAGGGAGGGAAACACCATATATTTT
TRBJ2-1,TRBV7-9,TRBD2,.,CASSLVAELAGAGYHEQFF,TGTGCCAGCAGCTTAGTGGCGGAACTAGCGGGAGCAGGCTACCATGAGCAGTTCTTC
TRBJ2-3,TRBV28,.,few,CASSLQGTTYTDTQYF,TGTGCCAGCAGTTTACAGGGAACCACGTATACAGATACGCAGTATTTT
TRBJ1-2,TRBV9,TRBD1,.,CASSGTGGNYGYTF,TGTGCCAGCAGCGGTACAGGGGGTAACTATGGCTACACCTTC